Presented here are 11 T cell receptor beta chains from one specimen sequenced in a study of blood T cell repertoires in COVID-19. This table comes from immunoSEQ multiplex PCR, and its TCRdb copy is limited to in-frame clones, with some not included. This table holds 300,000 to 450,000 clones, approximately 87% found once. Sequencing input: PBMCs or T cells enriched from blood (not recorded which). The receptor set was obtained from a man aged 25 to 40 who had recovered from COVID-19.

This chain links TRBV4-1 with TRBJ2-5; 12 bases agree with TRBD2. J was trimmed by 2 bases and V by 1 base; bases with no gene match: 5. Germline CDR1 and CDR2: MGHRA and YSYEKL. There are 17 residues in the CDR3. CDR3 amino acids: CASSQGRLAGEQETQYF. In DNA, the CDR3 is TGCGCCAGCAGCCAAGGCAGACTAGCGGGGGAACAAGAGACCCAGTACTTC.

This chain connects TRBV3-1 (or the pseudogene TRBV3-2) to TRBJ1-2, with D perhaps TRBD1 (5 bases). Germline V gives CDR1 LGHDT, CDR2 YNNKEL (reference sequence). Trimming cost V 3 bases and J 0 bases, with 11 bases left between them. The CDR3 is made up of 15 amino acids. CDR3 DNA sequence: TGTGCCAGCAGCCATACGGGGGGTGCTAACTATGGCTACACCTTC. This gives the protein CASSHTGGANYGYTF.

This sequence joins TRBV6-1 and TRBJ1-1; no clear D. Germline CDR1 reads MNHNS; CDR2 reads SASEGT. The CDR3 is 15 amino acids. Trimming pared 3 bases from V and 2 bases from J, leaving 13 bases between. DNA for the CDR3: TGTGCCAGCAGTGATTTAATAACAGCCAACACTGAAGCTTTCTTT. It translates to CASSDLITANTEAFF.

The V gene is TRBV4-2, the J gene TRBJ2-5, with D possibly TRBD1 on 6 matching bases. Trimming pared 4 bases from V and 1 base from J, leaving 10 bases between. The CDR3 consists of 14 residues. Per germline, CDR1 LGHNA and CDR2 YNFKEQ. The CDR3 region has the DNA TGTGCCAGCAGCCCCAGGGGCCTCCAAGAGACCCAGTACTTC. Its protein product is CASSPRGLQETQYF.

V gene TRBV15 combines with J gene TRBJ2-4; 7 nucleotides agree with TRBD2. Per the germline V gene, CDR1 is LNHNV and CDR2 is YYDKDF (reference sequence). Trimming at V came to 1 base and at J to 9 bases, leaving 9 bases not matched to a gene. The CDR3 is 15 amino acids. For the CDR3, the DNA is TGTGCCACCAGCAGAGGGCGGGGGTTTTTGGGCATTCAGTACTTC. This gives the protein CATSRGRGFLGIQYF.

CDR3: CASRKSGSTNTGELFF. The CDR3 coding sequence is TGTGCCAGCAGAAAAAGTGGTAGCACTAACACCGGGGAGCTGTTTTTT. The chain combines TRBV2 with TRBJ2-2, with D hard to call. CDR1 and CDR2 (germline): SNHLY, FYNNEI. The CDR3 extends over 16 amino acids. V was clipped by 6 bases and J by 2 bases, with 16 bases between them. Full variable domain (outside the CDR3, taken from reference TRBV2 and TRBJ2-2): EPEVTQTPSHQVTQMGQEVILRCVPISNHLYFYWYRQILGQKVEFLVSFYNNEISEKSEIFDDQFSVERPDGSNFTLKIRSTKLEDSAMYFCASRKSGSTNTGELFFGEGSRLTVL.

The chain is built from TRBV5-1 and TRBJ1-1; the D gene is possibly TRBD1 (5 bases). The germline CDR1 and CDR2 sequences are SGHRS and YFSETQ. V lost 0 bases and J lost 5, with 11 bases in between. The CDR3 spans 14 residues. The CDR3 region has the DNA TGCGCCAGCAGCTTGGAGCGGGGGAGTACTGAAGCTTTCTTT. Protein sequence: CASSLERGSTEAFF. Looking up the rest from reference TRBV5-1 and TRBJ1-1 gives the full variable domain: KAGVTQTPRYLIKTRGQQVTLSCSPISGHRSVSWYQQTPGQGLQFLFEYFSETQRNKGNFPGRFSGRQFSNSRSEMNVSTLELGDSALYLCASSLERGSTEAFFGQGTRLTVV.

This rearrangement joins TRBV6-1 to TRBJ1-6; 7 nucleotides agree with TRBD1. Germline lookup yields CDR1 MNHNS and CDR2 SASEGT. With V trimmed by 2 bases and J by 7 bases, 5 bases remained unmatched. The CDR3 is made up of 15 amino acids. The CDR3 nucleotides read TGTGCCAGCAGTGAATCGACAGGGCAGAATTCACCCCTCCACTTT. Protein product: CASSESTGQNSPLHF.

The chain recombines TRBV5-4 with TRBJ2-3, with D unclear. Germline-derived CDR1 and CDR2 are SGHNT and YYREEE (reference sequence). CDR3 length: 14 amino acids. V lost 4 bases, J lost 4 bases, and 13 bases lay in between. CDR3 DNA sequence: TGTGCCAGCAGCCCCACAGTTCTCGCAGATACGCAGTATTTT. Translated, it gives CASSPTVLADTQYF.

This chain connects TRBV6-5 to TRBJ1-4; 7 bases map to TRBD1. V shed 5 bases and J 1 base; nucleotides not matched to a gene: 4. Germline V CDR1 and CDR2: MNHEY, SVGAGI. CDR3 length: 15 residues. In nucleotides, the CDR3 is TGTGCCAGCAGTATGGACAGGATAACTAATGAAAAACTGTTTTTT. Amino acid sequence: CASSMDRITNEKLFF.

The chain is built from TRBV28 and TRBJ1-3, with TRBD1 matching 7 bases. The germline CDR1 and CDR2 sequences are MDHEN and SYDVKM. The CDR3 runs to 14 residues. Germline trimming cut 8 bases from V and 5 bases from J; bases unmatched to any gene: 9. In DNA form, the CDR3 reads TGTGCCAGCGTCGGGTTAGGGGGCCGAAACACCATATATTTT. This sequence encodes CASVGLGGRNTIYF.